The present entry profiles one T cell receptor (beta chain) with its context. The CDR3 consists of 13 residues. V shed 3 bases and J 3 bases; nucleotides not matched to a gene: 1. Germline V lookup: CDR1 SGDLS, CDR2 YYNGEE. This sample was included in a study of blood T cell repertoires in COVID-19. Across the study: Acute-phase and convalescent COVID-19 samples originated in the United States, Italy and Spain.

Profiling relied on immunoSEQ multiplex PCR, and the TCRdb table lists in-frame clones only, not all of them. The sample shows 300,000 to 400,000 clones, roughly 86% of them seen only once. Patients of the Seattle cohort, enrolled during active infection, were followed longitudinally. The sequence derives from a woman aged 70-85 years with COVID-19, enrolled during active disease. The chain joins TRBV9 to TRBJ1-1; 8 bases line up with TRBD1. The sample taken for sequencing was peripheral blood. This CDR3 reads CASSDRGDTEAFF. In DNA, the CDR3 is TGTGCCAGCAGCGACAGGGGGGACACTGAAGCTTTCTTT.